These 26 T cell receptor beta chains originate from one sample sequenced in a study of HIV-infected patients and healthy controls. cDNA was made from 500 ng RNA using alpha and beta constant primers. Alpha and beta chain libraries were made separately by chain-specific third strand synthesis with multiplexing indices. MiXCR was run by TCRdb on the 5' RACE reads, yielding one entry per CDR3 protein. Of about 8,000 distinct CDR3 sequences in the sample, less than 7.5% were seen once. Antiretroviral therapy had run roughly three months, about 14 weeks, before follow-up blood collection. Whole blood was used without fractionation, so all unsorted peripheral T cells were included. The sequenced sample was blood, obtained during antiretroviral therapy. The source is an adult with HIV infection.

This clonotype was counted many times. Since it is a stray read in a library aimed at alpha chains, this beta chain has a size that is not meaningful. The chain uses TRBV27 and TRBJ2-1; tentatively, D is TRBD1 (6 bases). Germline V gene lookup returns CDR1 MNHEY and CDR2 SMNVEV (reference sequence). CDR3 length equals 15 residues. Deletions cut 5 bases from V and 0 bases from J, with 11 bases between. CDR3 DNA sequence: TGTGCCAGCAGTCCTCGGGACACCTCCTACAATGAGCAGTTCTTC. Residues: CASSPRDTSYNEQFF.

Details on this clonotype: This beta chain is an unintended read in a library built for alpha chains; its size means little. The CDR3 DNA sequence: TGTGCCAGCAGTGACAGGGAAACCGGGGAGCTGTTTTTT. Protein sequence: CASSDRETGELFF. The chain joins TRBV6-4 to TRBJ2-2; no clear D. The CDR3 loop spans 13 amino acids. Germline V gene sequence: CDR1 MRHNA, CDR2 SNTAGT. V was trimmed by 2 bases and J by 5 bases, leaving 6 bases between them.

This clonotype was observed many times. The library was prepared for alpha chains; this beta chain is a stray read, so its frequency means little. This chain links TRBV11-2 with TRBJ2-1; D is tentatively TRBD1 or TRBD2 (6 bases each). The CDR3 spans 14 residues. Trimming stripped 2 bases from V and 4 bases from J, with 9 bases between. Germline lookup yields CDR1 SGHAT and CDR2 FQNNGV. The CDR3 DNA reads as TGTGCCAGCAGCTTACAGGGGACTTACAATGAGCAGTTCTTC. Translating gives CASSLQGTYNEQFF.

This clonotype rates as medium-sized (0.01 to 0.1%). This beta chain came through as a stray read in a library set up for alpha chains, and its size says little. The chain joins TRBV7-3 to TRBJ2-1, with D perhaps TRBD1 (6 bases). Germline V gives CDR1 SGHTA, CDR2 FQGTGA. This CDR3 is 18 amino acids long. Trimming took off 5 bases at V and 3 bases at J, with 23 bases between the two ends. The CDR3 here is CASSTNIAPSGVYNEQFF. The CDR3 DNA follows: TGTGCCAGCAGCACGAATATTGCCCCCTCAGGGGTCTACAATGAGCAGTTCTTC.

By its share, this clonotype is medium-sized. With the library built for alpha chains, this beta chain is off target and its frequency is not meaningful. This rearrangement joins TRBV29-1 to TRBJ2-5; TRBD2 matches at 10 bases. From germline, CDR1 is SQVTM and CDR2 ANQGSEA. The CDR3 loop spans 15 amino acids. With 8 bases clipped from V and 5 bases from J, the junction kept 14 bases outside the gene matches. DNA for the CDR3: TGCAGCCTCCCTTCGGTAGCGGGGGGTTGGGAGACCCAGTACTTC. Translating gives CSLPSVAGGWETQYF.

This clonotype is termed medium-sized (0.01 to 0.1%). Since it is a stray read in a library aimed at alpha chains, this beta chain has a size that is not meaningful. The CDR3 region has the DNA TGTGCCAGCAGTTACTCGAGTGTAGGGACAGGGGGACACGAGCAGTACTTC. It encodes CASSYSSVGTGGHEQYF. The V gene is TRBV6-5, the J gene TRBJ2-7; TRBD1 matches 11 bases. V trimming: 0 bases; J trimming: 5 bases; junction bases outside the gene matches: 9. Germline V gives CDR1 MNHEY, CDR2 SVGAGI. The length of the CDR3 is 17 residues.

This clonotype was seen repeatedly, ten times or more. This beta chain appears as a stray read in a library generated for alpha chains; its size is not informative. The V and J genes are TRBV7-9 and TRBJ2-1; D remains ambiguous. Germline-derived CDR1 and CDR2 are SEHNR and FQNEAQ (reference sequence). The germline V and J ends were trimmed by 3 bases and 9 bases, with 9 bases remaining between them. This CDR3 is 12 amino acids long. This CDR3 reads CASSLETLEQFF. The CDR3 nucleotides are TGTGCCAGCAGCTTGGAGACCCTTGAGCAGTTCTTC.

This clonotype was observed at least ten times. With the library built for alpha chains, this beta chain is off target and its frequency is not meaningful. The chain joins TRBV6-6 to TRBJ2-1, with 7 bases that match TRBD1. The CDR3 has 16 residues. Per germline, CDR1 MNHNY and CDR2 SVGAGI (reference sequence). Losses at the gene ends were 2 bases for V and 0 bases for J; bases not matched to a gene: 4. This CDR3 reads CASSYPTGSSYNEQFF. The CDR3, as DNA: TGTGCCAGCAGTTACCCGACAGGGAGCTCCTACAATGAGCAGTTCTTC.

Relative to its sample, this clonotype is medium-sized. Since the library was made to target alpha chains, this beta chain is a stray read and its abundance is not meaningful. The genes are TRBV7-8 and TRBJ2-3; no firm D call. Germline CDR1 reads SGHVS; CDR2 reads FQNEAQ. The V and J ends lost 2 bases and 0 bases respectively, with 9 bases between them. There are 15 residues in the CDR3. CDR3 DNA: TGTGCCAGCAGCTTAAAGAAGTTAAGCACAGATACGCAGTATTTT. Translating gives CASSLKKLSTDTQYF.

This clonotype was seen ten or more times. Within a library made for alpha chains, this beta chain is off target, and its count is uninformative. This rearrangement joins TRBV28 to TRBJ2-3; D not resolved. The CDR3 has 12 amino acids. V was shortened by 5 bases and J by 4 bases, with 7 bases between the two germline ends. Germline-derived CDR1 and CDR2 are MDHEN and SYDVKM. The CDR3 loop reads CASSPGADTQYF. The CDR3 bases are TGTGCCAGCAGTCCCGGTGCAGATACGCAGTATTTT.

A word on this clonotype: Since it is a stray read in a library aimed at alpha chains, this beta chain has a size that is not meaningful. V gene TRBV7-6 combines with J gene TRBJ2-2; possible D gene TRBD1, 6 bases. Germline loops: CDR1 SGHVS, CDR2 FNYEAQ. Trimming stripped 5 bases from V and 0 bases from J, with 19 bases between. This CDR3 is built from 18 residues. The CDR3 DNA sequence: TGTGCCAGCAGCCACCCCGGCAGGGGTTACGCGAACACCGGGGAGCTGTTTTTT. Protein: CASSHPGRGYANTGELFF. Supplemented by reference TRBV7-6 and TRBJ2-2, the full variable domain reads GAGVSQSPRYKVTKRGQDVALRCDPISGHVSLYWYRQALGQGPEFLTYFNYEAQQDKSGLPNDRFSAERPEGSISTLTIQRTEQRDSAMYRCASSHPGRGYANTGELFFGEGSRLTVL.

Sample share makes this clonotype medium-sized. In a library made to pick up alpha chains, this beta chain is a stray read with a size that means little. The chain uses TRBV7-2 and TRBJ2-7; either TRBD1 or TRBD2 may supply D (6 bases each). Germline values: CDR1 SGHTA, CDR2 FQGNSA. The V end was cut by 4 bases, the J end by 4 bases, with 23 bases between. CDR3 length: 17 residues. CDR3 nucleotides: TGTGCCAGCAGCTCAGAGGGGGGCAGAGGGAGCACATACGAGCAGTACTTC. Its translation: CASSSEGGRGSTYEQYF.

In its sample, this clonotype was seen many times. The library was designed around alpha chains, so this beta chain is a stray read whose abundance carries little weight. V gene TRBV30 combines with J gene TRBJ1-6; D gene uncertain. Trimming pared 3 bases from V and 6 bases from J, leaving 6 bases between. In germline, CDR1 is GTSNPN, CDR2 SVGIG (reference sequence). This CDR3 has 12 amino acids. The CDR3 coding sequence is TGTGCCTGGAGCGCAGCTAATTCACCCCTCCACTTT. Residues: CAWSAANSPLHF.

In the case of this clonotype: This beta chain is a stray read from a library made for alpha chains; its abundance is not meaningful. This chain joins TRBV7-3 and TRBJ2-3; D remains unclear. Germline CDR1 is SGHTA and CDR2 is FQGTGA. The CDR3 length is 13 residues. V lost 6 bases and J 4 bases, leaving 11 bases between the germline ends. CDR3 bases: TGTGCCAGCAGTCCTCAGCCCGCAGATACGCAGTATTTT. It is translated as CASSPQPADTQYF.

A remark on this clonotype: Within a library made for alpha chains, this beta chain is off target, and its count is uninformative. This chain joins TRBV11-3 and TRBJ2-7, with 7 bases lining up with TRBD2. The CDR3 is 15 amino acids. The J segment lost 5 bases and the V segment lost 1 base, leaving 8 bases of the junction unmatched. CDR1 and CDR2 from the germline V gene are SGHNT and YENEEA. This CDR3 is CASSLGGGGPDEQYF. CDR3 in DNA: TGTGCCAGCAGCTTAGGGGGCGGGGGTCCGGACGAGCAGTACTTC.

This clonotype turned up a few times. Since the library was made to target alpha chains, this beta chain is a stray read and its abundance is not meaningful. V is TRBV28 and J is TRBJ2-5; 14 nucleotides match TRBD2. After removal of 5 bases from V and 2 bases from J, the junction contained 13 bases not matched to a gene. Germline V gives CDR1 MDHEN, CDR2 SYDVKM. The CDR3 contains 19 residues. The CDR3 DNA reads as TGTGCCAGCAGTCAAGTCCTAGGGACTAGCGGGAGAGGTCAAGAGACCCAGTACTTC. Amino acid sequence: CASSQVLGTSGRGQETQYF.

Of note for this clonotype: This beta chain came through as a stray read in a library set up for alpha chains, and its size says little. This sequence joins TRBV18 and TRBJ2-3; D remains ambiguous. The CDR3 has 15 amino acids. The V and J ends lost 1 base and 1 base respectively, with 9 bases between them. Germline CDR1 reads KGHSH; CDR2 reads LQKENI. The CDR3 nucleotides read TGTGCCAGCTCACCACGGCGGCAAGGCACAGATACGCAGTATTTT. It yields the protein CASSPRRQGTDTQYF.

This clonotype is judged medium-sized. This beta chain slipped into a library made for alpha chains as a stray read, so its size is not meaningful. The chain employs TRBV19 and TRBJ2-7, with 8 bases aligning to TRBD2. The CDR3 runs 17 residues. Trimming took 1 base from V and 0 from J; bases not matched to a gene: 8. Germline CDR1 and CDR2: LNHDA and SQIVND (reference sequence). DNA of the CDR3: TGTGCCAGTAGTATAGCTGCGGGAGGTACCTTCTCCTACGAGCAGTACTTC. It specifies CASSIAAGGTFSYEQYF. The whole variable domain, remainder taken from reference TRBV19 and TRBJ2-7, is DGGITQSPKYLFRKEGQNVTLSCEQNLNHDAMYWYRQDPGQGLRLIYYSQIVNDFQKGDIAEGYSVSREKKESFPLTVTSAQKNPTAFYLCASSIAAGGTFSYEQYFGPGTRLTVT.

This clonotype was picked up many times. Within a library made for alpha chains, this beta chain is off target, and its count is uninformative. V gene TRBV30 combines with J gene TRBJ2-5; 8 bases are a match to TRBD1. The CDR3 sequence is 13 residues long. Unmatched junction bases numbered 6, after V lost 4 bases and J lost 5 bases. Germline CDR1 reads GTSNPN; CDR2 reads SVGIG (reference sequence). CDR3: CAWIFGQGETQYF. The CDR3 DNA is TGTGCCTGGATCTTCGGACAGGGCGAGACCCAGTACTTC.

With regard to this clonotype: Because this beta chain is a stray read in a library intended to capture alpha chains, its abundance should not be given much weight. The J gene is TRBJ2-5, the V gene TRBV7-3, with 9 bases matching TRBD2. The CDR3 is made up of 16 amino acids. Germline V gene sequence: CDR1 SGHTA, CDR2 FQGTGA. Unmatched junction bases numbered 8, after V lost 6 bases and J lost 0 bases. DNA of the CDR3: TGTGCCAGCAGTACCGGACTAGCGCACAACCAAGAGACCCAGTACTTC. Translated: CASSTGLAHNQETQYF.

In its sample, this clonotype was seen many times. Since the library was made to target alpha chains, this beta chain is a stray read and its abundance is not meaningful. The CDR3 protein is CASRVLSGANVLTF. In DNA form, the CDR3 reads TGTGCCAGCAGAGTACTCTCTGGGGCCAACGTCCTGACTTTC. V usage is TRBV6-5 and J usage is TRBJ2-6, with D unresolved. Germline-derived CDR1 and CDR2 are MNHEY and SVGAGI. V was cut by 6 bases and J by 0 bases, with 6 bases left in between. The CDR3 is 14 residues long.

By share of the sample, this clonotype is medium-sized (0.01 to 0.1%). This beta chain is a stray read from a library made for alpha chains; its abundance is not meaningful. The chain combines TRBV4-2 with TRBJ2-7; 9 bases map to TRBD2. Losses at the gene ends were 0 bases for V and 2 bases for J; bases not matched to a gene: 11. Looked up from germline, CDR1 is LGHNA and CDR2 is YNFKEQ. The CDR3 is made up of 18 amino acids. The CDR3 bases are TGTGCCAGCAGCCAAGATCGGTATGGACTAGCGTTAGCCTACGAGCAGTACTTC. Residues: CASSQDRYGLALAYEQYF.

There are many counts of this clonotype. In a library made to pick up alpha chains, this beta chain is a stray read with a size that means little. The chain uses TRBV11-3 and TRBJ2-7, with TRBD1 matching over 9 bases. J was trimmed by 5 bases and V by 4 bases; bases with no gene match: 6. CDR1 SGHNT and CDR2 YENEEA come from the germline V gene. The CDR3 runs 14 residues. DNA for the CDR3: TGTGCCAGCAGCTCGGGACAGGGAAACGACGAGCAGTACTTC. The encoded protein is CASSSGQGNDEQYF.

This clonotype was detected ten times or more. This beta chain represents an off-target read in a library built for alpha chains; its size is of limited meaning. The chain employs TRBV25-1 and TRBJ2-3; D unresolved. With 5 bases removed from V and 5 bases from J, the gap between germline ends came to 5 bases. The CDR3 has 11 residues. Germline CDR1 reads MGHDK; CDR2 reads SYGVNS. In DNA, the CDR3 is TGTGCCAGCAGTCAGGTAGATACGCAGTATTTT. It codes for CASSQVDTQYF.

This clonotype was picked up many times. This beta chain was picked up by a library intended for alpha chains and is off target, so its count carries little meaning. This chain's CDR3 is CASSPLGGQHTGELFF. DNA of the CDR3: TGTGCCAGCAGCCCCCTGGGGGGGCAGCACACCGGGGAGCTGTTTTTT. The V and J genes are TRBV13 and TRBJ2-2; possibly TRBD2 for D (7 bases). Trimming removed 5 bases from V and 3 bases from J, with 16 bases in between. CDR3 length: 16 amino acids. Germline values: CDR1 PRHDT, CDR2 FYEKMQ (reference sequence).

This clonotype is medium-sized (0.01 to 0.1%). A library prepared for alpha chains yielded this beta chain as an off-target read; its size is of little meaning. This sequence joins TRBV4-2 and TRBJ2-7; perhaps TRBD1 as D (5 bases). Germline CDR1 LGHNA, CDR2 YNFKEQ. Trimming cost V 1 base and J 1 base, with 11 bases left between them. The CDR3 has 15 amino acids. The CDR3 protein is CASSQAGQGSYEQYF. CDR3 nucleotides: TGTGCCAGCAGCCAAGCCGGGCAGGGTTCCTACGAGCAGTACTTC.